One sample yielded the 9 T cell receptor beta chains listed below, sequenced in a study of shared clonotypes between healthy human individuals. Produced via immunoSEQ multiplex PCR; TCRdb's table is partial and in-frame only. The sample consists of under 600,000 clones, around 81% of them appearing once. The sample was PBMCs. These TCRs come from a woman aged 40 to 49 in good health. Some clones in this sample may be carry-over from other donors' samples.

The gene calls are TRBV28 and TRBJ1-2; D may be TRBD1 (6 bases). The V and J ends lost 3 bases and 0 bases respectively, with 14 bases between them. CDR3 size: 16 residues. Germline loops: CDR1 MDHEN, CDR2 SYDVKM. The CDR3 DNA reads as TGTGCCAGCAGTTTGAACTCGGGACAAGCTAACTATGGCTACACCTTC. Its translation: CASSLNSGQANYGYTF.

This chain uses TRBV10-3 with TRBJ2-5; 9 bases fit TRBD2. Unmatched junction bases numbered 8, after V lost 2 bases and J lost 7 bases. The germline V gene has CDR1 ENHRY and CDR2 SYGVKD. The CDR3 contains 15 residues. CDR3 region: CAISEAGGPSGTQYF. The CDR3 DNA reads TGTGCCATCAGTGAGGCGGGAGGGCCGTCCGGGACCCAGTACTTC.

Of note for this clone: Since a far larger clone is one base different, this is likely a read error. Within the sample, other DNA sequences also encode this same CDR3. The V and J genes are TRBV7-2 and TRBJ2-1, with TRBD2 matching 10 bases. Germline V CDR1 and CDR2: SGHTA, FQGNSA. The CDR3 covers 12 residues. The V gene end was trimmed by 8 bases and the J gene end by 10 bases; junction bases not matched to a gene: 5. CDR3 in DNA: TGTGCCAGCCAGGGACTAGCGACCGAGCAGTTCTTC. It specifies CASQGLATEQFF.

The chain has TRBV6-5 and TRBJ1-5, with 9 positions matching TRBD1. CDR1 MNHEY and CDR2 SVGAGI come from the germline V gene. The CDR3 consists of 14 residues. With V trimmed by 6 bases and J by 4 bases, 4 bases remained unmatched. DNA for the CDR3: TGTGCCAGCAGGGGACAGGGAAGGAATCAGCCCCAGCATTTT. It specifies CASRGQGRNQPQHF.

The rearrangement uses TRBV5-4 and TRBJ2-5, with a tentative D call TRBD2 (6 bases). Trimming removed 4 bases at V and 2 bases at J, with 12 bases between. This CDR3 has 14 residues. Germline loops: CDR1 SGHNT, CDR2 YYREEE (reference sequence). As DNA, the CDR3 is TGTGCCAGCAGCCCACGGGACTCACAAGAGACCCAGTACTTC. Translation: CASSPRDSQETQYF.

This clone was seen once. The chain uses TRBV4-2 and TRBJ1-2; TRBD1 is a possible D gene (5 bases). CDR3 size: 16 residues. Germline CDR1 is LGHNA and CDR2 is YNFKEQ. Trimming took off 0 bases at V and 2 bases at J, with 13 bases between the two ends. Written as DNA, the CDR3 is TGTGCCAGCAGCCAAGATAGGGCAGGGAGGAACTATGGCTACACCTTC. This encodes CASSQDRAGRNYGYTF.

In this sample, this clone turned up many times. The sample has other DNA sequences that encode this CDR3 too. The chain has TRBV7-9 and TRBJ2-2; D unclear. The germline V gene has CDR1 SEHNR and CDR2 FQNEAQ (reference sequence). CDR3 size: 13 residues. Trimming took 6 bases from V and 2 from J, leaving 7 bases between them. CDR3 amino acids: CASRQLNTGELFF. For the CDR3, the DNA is TGTGCCAGCAGACAGTTAAACACCGGGGAGCTGTTTTTT.

This rearrangement joins TRBV4-2 to TRBJ2-2, with 12 bases fitting TRBD2. Germline V gene lookup returns CDR1 LGHNA and CDR2 YNFKEQ. Trimming removed 0 bases from V and 4 bases from J; junction bases left unmatched: 0. This CDR3 has 16 amino acids. CDR3 DNA: TGTGCCAGCAGCCAAGAGACTAGCGGGAGCACCGGGGAGCTGTTTTTT. As protein: CASSQETSGSTGELFF.

The chain is built from TRBV5-4 and TRBJ1-1; 9 bases are a match to TRBD1. The ends lost 3 bases at V and 5 bases at J; junction bases unmatched: 8. This CDR3 is 15 amino acids long. From germline, CDR1 is SGHNT and CDR2 YYREEE (reference sequence). The DNA of the CDR3 is TGTGCCAGCAGCTCCGGACAGGGGTGGGGAACTGAAGCTTTCTTT. Residues: CASSSGQGWGTEAFF.